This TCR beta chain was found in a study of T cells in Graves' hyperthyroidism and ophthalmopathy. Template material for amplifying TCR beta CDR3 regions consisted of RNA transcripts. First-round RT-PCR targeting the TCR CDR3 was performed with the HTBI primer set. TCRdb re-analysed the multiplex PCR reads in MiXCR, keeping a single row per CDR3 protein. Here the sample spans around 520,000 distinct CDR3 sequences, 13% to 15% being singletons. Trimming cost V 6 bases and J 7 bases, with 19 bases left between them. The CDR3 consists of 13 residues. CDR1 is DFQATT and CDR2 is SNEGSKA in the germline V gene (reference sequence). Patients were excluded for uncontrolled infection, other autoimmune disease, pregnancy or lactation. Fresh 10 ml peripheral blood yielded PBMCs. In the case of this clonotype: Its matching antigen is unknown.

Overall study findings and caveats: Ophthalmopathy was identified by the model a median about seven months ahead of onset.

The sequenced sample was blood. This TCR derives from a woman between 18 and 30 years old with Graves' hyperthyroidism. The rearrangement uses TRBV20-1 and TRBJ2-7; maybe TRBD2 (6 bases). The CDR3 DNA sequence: TGCAGTGCCCCGGGACTCCCAATGGGGGAGCAGTACTTC. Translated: CSAPGLPMGEQYF.